This T cell receptor beta chain was captured by sequencing in a study of cytotoxic CD8 clonotypes in ibrutinib-treated CLL. Study-level information: Among the samples, the mean was approximately 250,000 productive templates and some 94,000 productive rearrangements. General study findings and limits: Private clonotypes, not public ones, expanded at ibrutinib response. At baseline, clonality was higher than in age-matched healthy donors and correlated with CD8+ counts.

Only one count was recorded for this clone. Its antigen is still unknown. The repertoire was sequenced with immunoSEQ multiplex PCR; TCRdb's copy has only in-frame clones and lacks some. The repertoire holds 150,000 to 200,000 clones, with about 88% as singletons. The germline V gene has CDR1 WNHNN and CDR2 SYGVQD (reference sequence). The CDR3 has 17 residues. V lost 3 bases to trimming and J lost 2 bases, with 17 bases between them. The V call is TRBV10-1, the J call TRBJ2-1; a possible D gene is TRBD2 (5 bases). This clonotype was sampled from a human donor with chronic lymphocytic leukemia. The sequencing used PBMCs, collected at disease progression, from a patient treated with ibrutinib. As DNA, the CDR3 is TGCGCCAGCAGTGATAAGAGAAGAGGGCAGCCCTACAATGAGCAGTTCTTC. Translation gives CASSDKRRGQPYNEQFF.